A selection of T cell receptor beta chains follows, all from one sample in a study of liver allograft versus peripheral blood T cells. Using its own MiXCR run on the reads, TCRdb lists one record per CDR3 protein. The sample has around 880 distinct CDR3 sequences, about 15% seen once; the top ten hold about 14%. The source of these receptors is a human patient who had a liver transplant. The graft donor may have given rise to some T cells. Each CDR3 is given with its conserved first and last residue. Each record gives: D gene, V gene, clone size, J gene, CDR3 protein, CDR3 DNA. D genes are given only for firm matches. The size field is filled for only some rows; it gives once, few, many or a size class.

D gene: -; V gene: TRBV20-1; clone size: medium-sized; J gene: TRBJ2-7; CDR3 protein: CSASARPGVGLMSEQYF; CDR3 DNA: TGCAGTGCCTCAGCCCGGCCGGGGGTAGGACTTATGTCCGAGCAGTACTTC
D gene: -; V gene: TRBV12-3/TRBV12-4; clone size: medium-sized; J gene: TRBJ1-5; CDR3 protein: CASRRTGSNQPQHF; CDR3 DNA: TGTGCCAGCAGACGGACGGGTAGCAATCAGCCCCAGCATTTT
D gene: -; V gene: TRBV15; clone size: medium-sized; J gene: TRBJ1-6; CDR3 protein: CATSRVRGDSPLHF; CDR3 DNA: TGTGCCACCAGCAGAGTCAGGGGAGATTCACCCCTCCACTTT
D gene: -; V gene: TRBV6-1; clone size: large; J gene: TRBJ2-7; CDR3 protein: CASSNEGLTYEEQYF; CDR3 DNA: TGTGCCAGCAGTAATGAGGGACTGACCTACGAAGAGCAGTACTTC
D gene: -; V gene: TRBV15; clone size: -; J gene: TRBJ1-1; CDR3 protein: CATSPRGADTEAFF; CDR3 DNA: TGTGCCACCAGCCCCAGAGGGGCCGACACTGAAGCTTTCTTT
D gene: -; V gene: TRBV15; clone size: medium-sized; J gene: TRBJ2-2; CDR3 protein: CATSRVSNTGELFF; CDR3 DNA: TGTGCCACCAGCAGAGTTTCGAACACCGGGGAGCTGTTTTTT
D gene: TRBD2; V gene: TRBV19; clone size: large; J gene: TRBJ2-2; CDR3 protein: CASSIILSGGSGELFF; CDR3 DNA: TGTGCCAGTAGTATAATTCTTAGCGGGGGAAGCGGGGAGCTGTTTTTT
D gene: -; V gene: TRBV10-3; clone size: -; J gene: TRBJ1-6; CDR3 protein: CAIRADSLNSPLHF; CDR3 DNA: TGTGCCATCAGGGCGGACAGCCTTAATTCACCCCTCCACTTT
D gene: -; V gene: TRBV6-2/TRBV6-3; clone size: large; J gene: TRBJ2-7; CDR3 protein: CASRPPQGPYEQYF; CDR3 DNA: TGTGCCAGCAGGCCACCACAGGGACCCTACGAGCAGTACTTC
D gene: -; V gene: TRBV20-1; clone size: medium-sized; J gene: TRBJ2-7; CDR3 protein: CSARGPSVYEQYF; CDR3 DNA: TGCAGTGCTAGGGGTCCTAGCGTCTACGAGCAGTACTTC
D gene: -; V gene: TRBV30; clone size: medium-sized; J gene: TRBJ1-2; CDR3 protein: CAWRTASNYGYTF; CDR3 DNA: TGTGCCTGGAGGACAGCCTCTAACTATGGCTACACCTTC
D gene: -; V gene: TRBV6-5; clone size: large; J gene: TRBJ2-7; CDR3 protein: CASSLGAKTNEQYF; CDR3 DNA: TGTGCCAGCAGTCTAGGCGCGAAAACGAACGAGCAGTACTTC
D gene: TRBD2; V gene: TRBV7-9; clone size: medium-sized; J gene: TRBJ2-1; CDR3 protein: CASSTKAGGGNEQFF; CDR3 DNA: TGTGCCAGCAGTACAAAAGCGGGAGGGGGTAATGAGCAGTTCTTC
D gene: -; V gene: TRBV7-9; clone size: large; J gene: TRBJ1-4; CDR3 protein: CASTLAAGINEKLFF; CDR3 DNA: TGTGCCAGCACCCTAGCGGCGGGGATTAATGAAAAACTGTTTTTT
D gene: TRBD1; V gene: TRBV5-5; clone size: -; J gene: TRBJ1-2; CDR3 protein: CASSLGTGDNYGYTF; CDR3 DNA: TGTGCCAGCAGCTTGGGGACAGGGGACAACTATGGCTACACCTTC
D gene: -; V gene: TRBV20-1; clone size: medium-sized; J gene: TRBJ2-3; CDR3 protein: CSARVMDPGLLTDTQYF; CDR3 DNA: TGCAGTGCTAGAGTCATGGACCCCGGACTTCTCACAGATACGCAGTATTTT
D gene: TRBD2; V gene: TRBV7-2; clone size: large; J gene: TRBJ2-7; CDR3 protein: CASSLDASGGYEQYF; CDR3 DNA: TGTGCCAGCAGCTTAGATGCTAGCGGGGGCTACGAGCAGTACTTC
D gene: -; V gene: TRBV5-4; clone size: -; J gene: TRBJ2-7; CDR3 protein: CASSLVTGDPSYEQYF; CDR3 DNA: TGTGCCAGCAGCTTGGTGACAGGCGATCCCTCCTACGAGCAGTACTTC
D gene: -; V gene: TRBV5-4; clone size: medium-sized; J gene: TRBJ2-5; CDR3 protein: CASSGSEETQYF; CDR3 DNA: TGTGCCAGCAGCGGGAGTGAAGAGACCCAGTACTTC
D gene: TRBD2; V gene: TRBV20-1; clone size: -; J gene: TRBJ2-1; CDR3 protein: CSARGPGLASPNEQFF; CDR3 DNA: TGCAGTGCTAGAGGCCCGGGACTAGCGTCTCCCAATGAGCAGTTCTTC
D gene: -; V gene: TRBV3-1; clone size: medium-sized; J gene: TRBJ2-7; CDR3 protein: CASSQLGRAFSYEQYF; CDR3 DNA: TGTGCCAGCAGCCAATTGGGGCGGGCATTCTCCTACGAGCAGTACTTC
D gene: TRBD2; V gene: TRBV14; clone size: medium-sized; J gene: TRBJ2-1; CDR3 protein: CASSRRGTSGTNEQFF; CDR3 DNA: TGTGCCAGCAGCCGTAGAGGGACTAGCGGGACCAATGAGCAGTTCTTC
D gene: TRBD1; V gene: TRBV5-1; clone size: -; J gene: TRBJ2-7; CDR3 protein: CASLARTGPYEQYF; CDR3 DNA: TGCGCCAGCCTGGCAAGGACAGGCCCCTACGAGCAGTACTTC
D gene: -; V gene: TRBV20-1; clone size: medium-sized; J gene: TRBJ1-1; CDR3 protein: CSAGGLNTEAFF; CDR3 DNA: TGCAGTGCTGGCGGTTTGAACACTGAAGCTTTCTTT
D gene: -; V gene: TRBV27; clone size: medium-sized; J gene: TRBJ1-1; CDR3 protein: CASRRTENTEAFF; CDR3 DNA: TGTGCCAGCCGAAGGACGGAGAACACTGAAGCTTTCTTT
D gene: -; V gene: TRBV28; clone size: medium-sized; J gene: TRBJ2-6; CDR3 protein: CASSLSWGSGANVLTF; CDR3 DNA: TGTGCCAGCAGTTTAAGTTGGGGCTCTGGGGCCAACGTCCTGACTTTC
D gene: -; V gene: TRBV20-1; clone size: large; J gene: TRBJ1-3; CDR3 protein: CSGRYSGNTIYF; CDR3 DNA: TGCAGTGGAAGGTACTCTGGAAACACCATATATTTT
D gene: -; V gene: TRBV24-1; clone size: large; J gene: TRBJ1-5; CDR3 protein: CATNRDNQPQHF; CDR3 DNA: TGTGCCACCAACAGAGACAATCAGCCCCAGCATTTT
D gene: -; V gene: TRBV19; clone size: medium-sized; J gene: TRBJ1-1; CDR3 protein: CASPYRSTEAFF; CDR3 DNA: TGTGCCTCCCCTTACAGGAGCACTGAAGCTTTCTTT
D gene: -; V gene: TRBV2; clone size: -; J gene: TRBJ2-1; CDR3 protein: CASSEQGFRNEQFF; CDR3 DNA: TGTGCCAGCAGTGAACAGGGATTTCGGAATGAGCAGTTCTTC
D gene: -; V gene: TRBV7-2; clone size: large; J gene: TRBJ2-7; CDR3 protein: CASSFHFSSYEQYF; CDR3 DNA: TGTGCCAGCAGCTTTCACTTTAGCTCCTACGAGCAGTACTTC
D gene: TRBD1; V gene: TRBV7-9; clone size: medium-sized; J gene: TRBJ1-1; CDR3 protein: CASSLFTRQGLMNTEAFF; CDR3 DNA: TGTGCCAGCAGCTTATTTACGCGACAGGGGCTGATGAACACTGAAGCTTTCTTT
D gene: -; V gene: TRBV20-1; clone size: medium-sized; J gene: TRBJ1-4; CDR3 protein: CSAKAGSTNEKLFF; CDR3 DNA: TGCAGTGCTAAAGCGGGGAGCACTAATGAAAAACTGTTTTTT
D gene: TRBD2; V gene: TRBV29-1; clone size: -; J gene: TRBJ2-2; CDR3 protein: CSAAGGMNTGELFF; CDR3 DNA: TGCAGCGCCGCCGGGGGGATGAACACCGGGGAGCTGTTTTTT
D gene: -; V gene: TRBV20-1; clone size: -; J gene: TRBJ2-3; CDR3 protein: CSARLGWASSDRTDTQYF; CDR3 DNA: TGCAGTGCTAGACTTGGCTGGGCTTCTAGCGACCGCACAGATACGCAGTATTTT
D gene: -; V gene: TRBV6-1; clone size: large; J gene: TRBJ1-1; CDR3 protein: CASSVQVNTEAFF; CDR3 DNA: TGTGCCAGCAGTGTACAGGTGAACACTGAAGCTTTCTTT
D gene: TRBD2; V gene: TRBV6-5; clone size: large; J gene: TRBJ2-3; CDR3 protein: CASSYGGSIADTQYF; CDR3 DNA: TGTGCCAGCAGTTACGGCGGGAGTATCGCAGATACGCAGTATTTT
D gene: -; V gene: TRBV20-1; clone size: medium-sized; J gene: TRBJ1-2; CDR3 protein: CSARDGRGPSGYTF; CDR3 DNA: TGCAGTGCTAGAGACGGCAGAGGTCCTTCGGGCTACACCTTC
D gene: TRBD2; V gene: TRBV6-2/TRBV6-3; clone size: large; J gene: TRBJ2-1; CDR3 protein: CASSYASGVYNEQFF; CDR3 DNA: TGTGCCAGCAGTTACGCTAGCGGAGTCTACAATGAGCAGTTCTTC
D gene: -; V gene: TRBV5-6; clone size: large; J gene: TRBJ2-6; CDR3 protein: CASSYRTALAGANVLTF; CDR3 DNA: TGTGCCAGCAGCTACCGGACAGCCCTAGCTGGGGCCAACGTCCTGACTTTC
D gene: TRBD1; V gene: TRBV28; clone size: medium-sized; J gene: TRBJ1-2; CDR3 protein: CASSGRGGRDRGSGYTF; CDR3 DNA: TGTGCCAGCAGCGGGAGGGGAGGCCGGGACAGGGGTAGCGGCTACACCTTC
D gene: -; V gene: TRBV6-2/TRBV6-3; clone size: large; J gene: TRBJ1-5; CDR3 protein: CASSHSGTHSNQPQHF; CDR3 DNA: TGTGCCAGCAGCCATTCCGGGACACATAGCAATCAGCCCCAGCATTTT